This TCR beta chain was observed in a study of T-cell memory formation after mild COVID-19. Findings and limits, study-wide: Nothing confirmed that second-wave clones peaking on day 37 were specific for SARS-CoV-2.

V was clipped by 6 bases and J by 4 bases, with 4 bases between them. Germline lookup yields CDR1 MGHDK and CDR2 SYGVNS. The CDR3 covers 11 residues. Worth noting for this clonotype: Its antigen is unidentified.

TCRdb independently ran MiXCR on the 5' RACE reads; one entry per CDR3 protein. The sample holds around 90,000 distinct CDR3 sequences, about an eighth seen once. The receptor was isolated from an adult woman who had mild COVID-19 (a few samples of this study predate the infection). Cell type and time point are not known. V and J are TRBV25-1 and TRBJ1-3; D is ambiguous. Material for sequencing was PBMCs or a T cell subset sorted from them (not recorded which). CDR3 region: CASRKGNTIYF. The CDR3, as DNA: TGTGCCAGCAGAAAGGGAAACACCATATATTTT.